One sample yielded the 29 T cell receptor beta chains listed below, sequenced in a study of T cells in Graves' hyperthyroidism and ophthalmopathy. There were TCR beta CDR3 regions amplified from RNA transcripts. The TCR CDR3 first-round RT-PCR relied on the HTBI primer set. TCRdb used MiXCR to reprocess the multiplex PCR reads, holding one entry per CDR3 protein. The sample has about 700,000 distinct CDR3 sequences; about 45% are singletons. What was sequenced was peripheral blood or thyroid tissue (not recorded which). The receptors shown here come from an adult man with Graves' disease, either hyperthyroidism or ophthalmopathy (not recorded which).

This clonotype showed up just once. The rearrangement links TRBV7-9 to TRBJ2-7, with 10 bases fitting TRBD1. CDR3 length: 14 amino acids. The J segment lost 6 bases and the V segment lost 6 bases, leaving 8 bases of the junction unmatched. Per germline, CDR1 SEHNR and CDR2 FQNEAQ (reference sequence). CDR3 in amino acids: CASRPGTGVTEQYF. The CDR3 bases are TGTGCCAGCAGACCTGGGACAGGGGTCACCGAGCAGTACTTC.

The V gene is TRBV9, the J gene TRBJ1-4; D is unresolved. The CDR3 totals 15 residues. The V end lost 4 bases, the J end lost 5 bases, and 15 bases lay between the germline ends. The germline CDR1 and CDR2 sequences are SGDLS and YYNGEE. The CDR3 sequence: CASSLNPGGNEKLFF. CDR3 DNA: TGTGCCAGCAGCCTAAACCCGGGAGGGAATGAAAAACTGTTTTTT.

Only a few counts were recorded for this clonotype. The V and J genes are TRBV7-8 and TRBJ1-1, with 7 positions matching TRBD1. This CDR3 contains 12 residues. V trimming: 5 bases; J trimming: 9 bases; junction bases outside the gene matches: 6. CDR1 is SGHVS, CDR2 FQNEAQ, per germline. The CDR3 spells CASSIPGQQAFF. DNA for the CDR3: TGTGCCAGCAGCATACCGGGACAGCAAGCTTTCTTT.

The chain carries TRBV13 and TRBJ1-1, with D perhaps TRBD1 (5 bases). There are 13 residues in the CDR3. CDR1 and CDR2 from the germline V gene are PRHDT and FYEKMQ (reference sequence). The V and J ends lost 6 bases and 4 bases respectively, with 12 bases between them. CDR3 residues: CASSSSTATEAFF. The CDR3 DNA reads TGTGCCAGCAGTTCCTCGACAGCCACTGAAGCTTTCTTT.

About this clonotype itself: A much larger clone differs by one base, so this may be a read error. This chain connects TRBV7-9 to TRBJ2-7, with unresolved D. The ends were cut back, 8 bases at V and 3 bases at J, with 8 bases in the middle. The CDR3 covers 11 residues. Germline values: CDR1 SEHNR, CDR2 FQNEAQ (reference sequence). CDR3 region: CASGTRYEQYF. The CDR3 nucleotides read TGTGCCAGCGGCACCCGCTACGAGCAGTACTTC. Based on the CDR3 plus reference TRBV7-9 and TRBJ2-7, the full variable domain is DTGVSQNPRHKITKRGQNVTFRCDPISEHNRLYWYRQTLGQGPEFLTYFQNEAQLEKSRLLSDRFSAERPKGSFSTLEIQRTEQGDSAMYLCASGTRYEQYFGPGTRLTVT.

This clonotype was seen more than once but under ten times. The chain couples TRBV20-1 to TRBJ1-2; 8 bases are a match to TRBD1. The CDR3 loop spans 15 amino acids. CDR1 and CDR2 from the germline V gene are DFQATT and SNEGSKA (reference sequence). Losses at the gene ends were 0 bases for V and 1 base for J; bases not matched to a gene: 4. CDR3 coding DNA: TGCAGTGCTAGAGACATGACAGGGGTTAACTATGGCTACACCTTC. Its translation: CSARDMTGVNYGYTF.

The table lists this clonotype with many counts. This chain links TRBV5-8 with TRBJ1-2; no reliable D call. The V gene's germline CDR1 is SGHTS and CDR2 YDEGEE. The CDR3 sequence is 13 residues long. V was pared by 4 bases and J by 3 bases, with 10 bases between. CDR3 sequence: CASSPAPDYGYTF. The DNA for the CDR3 is TGTGCCAGCAGCCCCGCCCCTGACTATGGCTACACCTTC.

CDR3: CASSQWSGGETQYF. Written as DNA, the CDR3 is TGTGCCAGCAGCCAGTGGAGTGGCGGAGAGACCCAGTACTTC. The rearrangement joins TRBV7-8 to TRBJ2-5; no clear D gene. This CDR3 contains 14 residues. The germline V gene has CDR1 SGHVS and CDR2 FQNEAQ. V lost 5 bases, J lost 4 bases, and 14 bases lay in between.

This chain uses TRBV12-5 with TRBJ2-7; D remains ambiguous. Trimming took off 5 bases at V and 5 bases at J, with 7 bases between the two ends. The V gene's germline CDR1 is LGHNT and CDR2 FRNRAP. The CDR3 runs 11 residues. The CDR3 loop is CASGLRDEQYF. CDR3 nucleotides: TGTGCTAGTGGTCTCCGTGACGAGCAGTACTTC.

This clonotype was counted at least ten times. CDR3 protein: CSVGDNYGYTF. The CDR3 DNA reads TGCAGCGTTGGGGACAACTATGGCTACACCTTC. The rearrangement links TRBV29-1 to TRBJ1-2; TRBD1 might be the D (5 bases). The CDR3 spans 11 residues. The germline V and J ends were trimmed by 4 bases and 2 bases, with 5 bases remaining between them. The V gene's germline CDR1 is SQVTM and CDR2 ANQGSEA.

The V call is TRBV6-5, the J call TRBJ1-2; TRBD1 matches 10 bases. Germline V CDR1 and CDR2: MNHEY, SVGAGI. CDR3 size: 17 residues. J gave up 4 bases and V 0 bases, and 8 bases lay outside the gene matches. CDR3: CASSYSGGRDRGYGYTF. The CDR3 DNA follows: TGTGCCAGCAGTTACTCGGGCGGTCGGGACAGGGGCTATGGCTACACCTTC.

This chain joins TRBV5-1 and TRBJ1-2; 10 bases map to TRBD1. The V gene's germline CDR1 is SGHRS and CDR2 YFSETQ. This CDR3 is 18 amino acids long. The V and J ends lost 0 bases and 11 bases, in that order; junction bases with no gene match: 19. As DNA, the CDR3 is TGCGCCAGCAGCTTGGACAACCCGCGGCTGACAGGGGGCCTATGGTACACCTTC. This translates into CASSLDNPRLTGGLWYTF.

The chain uses TRBV7-9 and TRBJ1-2, with D maybe TRBD1 (6 bases). Trimming shortened V by 4 bases and J by 8 bases, and 17 bases separated the two germline ends. Germline V gene data show CDR1 as SEHNR and CDR2 as FQNEAQ (reference sequence). The length of the CDR3 is 14 residues. CDR3 loop: CASSSDDRQEGYTF. The CDR3 DNA reads TGTGCCAGCAGCTCCGACGACAGGCAGGAGGGCTACACCTTC.

A note on this clonotype: The junction does not match germline at one end; this may be a read error. The chain joins TRBV7-2 to TRBJ2-7; D is unclear. Germline-derived CDR1 and CDR2 are SGHTA and FQGNSA. The CDR3 is 14 amino acids. The CDR3 sequence is CASSKTDGTYERYF. In nucleotides, the CDR3 is TGTGCCAGCAGCAAGACCGACGGAACCTACGAGCGGTACTTC.

V and J are TRBV29-1 and TRBJ2-7, with TRBD1 matching over 8 bases. The CDR3 spans 15 residues. The germline V gene has CDR1 SQVTM and CDR2 ANQGSEA. Unmatched junction bases numbered 14, after V lost 7 bases and J lost 3 bases. CDR3 residues: CSAGSWGDRSYEQYF. The DNA of the CDR3 is TGCAGCGCTGGTTCCTGGGGGGACAGGAGCTACGAGCAGTACTTC.

CDR3 coding DNA: TGTGCCACTGCCAGCCAAGAGACCCAGTACTTC. As protein: CATASQETQYF. The V call is TRBV10-3, the J call TRBJ2-5; no clear D gene. The V gene's germline CDR1 is ENHRY and CDR2 SYGVKD. This CDR3 contains 11 residues. Trimming stripped 10 bases from V and 1 base from J, with 7 bases between.

This clonotype was found a few times. The chain carries TRBV5-1 and TRBJ1-2, with 9 bases that match TRBD1. The junction had 3 bases not matched to a gene; V was cut back by 2 bases and J by 7 bases. Germline V CDR1 and CDR2: SGHRS, YFSETQ. The CDR3 sequence is 13 residues long. The CDR3 DNA sequence: TGCGCCAGCAGCTTCGACAGGGGGAGTGGCTACACCTTC. Translating it yields CASSFDRGSGYTF.

CDR3 sequence reads: CASSLPTGELFF. For the CDR3, the DNA is TGTGCCAGCAGCTTACCGACCGGGGAGCTGTTTTTT. This chain connects TRBV11-3 to TRBJ2-2, with D unclear. Per germline, CDR1 SGHNT and CDR2 YENEEA. This CDR3 region has 12 residues. The V and J ends lost 2 bases and 5 bases respectively, with 3 bases between them.

This chain uses TRBV12-3 or TRBV12-4 with TRBJ1-6; D may be TRBD1 (6 bases). The CDR3 has 15 amino acids. V was clipped by 7 bases and J by 9 bases, with 19 bases between them. This chain's CDR3 is CASKEFQGYTSPLHF. CDR3 sequence (DNA): TGTGCCAGCAAGGAATTTCAGGGGTACACTTCACCCCTCCACTTT.

J is TRBJ1-5 and V is TRBV15, with TRBD1 matching 10 bases. This CDR3 has 17 residues. J gave up 2 bases and V 5 bases, and 9 bases lay outside the gene matches. Germline assignment: CDR1 LNHNV and CDR2 YYDKDF (reference sequence). The CDR3 DNA reads as TGTGCCACCAGCGGAAACCGGGACAGGGGTGGCAATCAGCCCCAGCATTTT. This sequence encodes CATSGNRDRGGNQPQHF.

This clonotype was recorded a few times. The genes are TRBV7-8 and TRBJ2-6; a weak D match, TRBD1 (6 bases). Per the germline V gene, CDR1 is SGHVS and CDR2 is FQNEAQ. V lost 2 bases to trimming and J lost 0 bases, with 17 bases between them. The CDR3 contains 19 residues. CDR3 DNA sequence: TGTGCCAGCAGCTTAATGGGGGCTAGTCCTCTCTCTGGGGCCAACGTCCTGACTTTC. Protein sequence: CASSLMGASPLSGANVLTF.

V and J are TRBV5-4 and TRBJ1-2, with D hard to call. Trimming stripped 7 bases from V and 3 bases from J, with 16 bases between. The CDR3 runs 14 residues. Germline V gene sequence: CDR1 SGHNT, CDR2 YYREEE (reference sequence). CDR3 region: CASSPGWVDYGYTF. Written as DNA, the CDR3 is TGTGCCAGCTCACCGGGTTGGGTTGACTATGGCTACACCTTC.

The CDR3 bases are TGTGCCAGTAGTATCTCTATCGTA. Protein sequence: CASSISIV. The chain recombines TRBV19 with TRBJ2-7; unclear D gene. The CDR3 length is 8 residues. Looked up from germline, CDR1 is LNHDA and CDR2 is SQIVND (reference sequence).

The V and J genes are TRBV6-6 and TRBJ2-5; the D gene is possibly TRBD1 (5 bases). Trimming took off 3 bases at V and 5 bases at J, with 16 bases between the two ends. CDR3 length equals 15 residues. Germline V gives CDR1 MNHNY, CDR2 SVGAGI (reference sequence). CDR3 DNA: TGTGCCAGCAGTTATGGGGCCCAACCCAGGGAGACCCAGTACTTC. Translated: CASSYGAQPRETQYF.

J is TRBJ2-7 and V is TRBV10-3, with 12 bases aligning to TRBD1. Trimming at V came to 4 bases and at J to 4 bases, leaving 5 bases not matched to a gene. This CDR3 has 15 amino acids. CDR1 is ENHRY, CDR2 SYGVKD, per germline. The CDR3, as DNA: TGTGCCATCAGTGGTGGGACAGGGGGCTTATACGAGCAGTACTTC. This encodes CAISGGTGGLYEQYF.

Concerning this clonotype: A much larger clone differs by one base, so this may be a read error. V usage is TRBV20-1 and J usage is TRBJ2-6, with 9 bases aligning to TRBD1. Germline values: CDR1 DFQATT, CDR2 SNEGSKA (reference sequence). The CDR3 sequence is 20 residues long. The CDR3: CSAPSGTGTIPSSEANVLTF. In DNA, the CDR3 is TGCAGTGCTCCGTCCGGGACAGGGACTATTCCGAGCTCTGAGGCCAACGTCCTGACTTTC.

The gene calls are TRBV2 and TRBJ1-6, with TRBD1 as a possible D gene (6 bases). The V gene lost 4 bases and the J gene lost 7 bases, with 11 bases spanning the gap. Germline loops: CDR1 SNHLY, CDR2 FYNNEI. The CDR3 is 14 amino acids. CDR3 residues: CASSVTGANSPLHF. Here the CDR3 DNA reads TGTGCCAGCAGTGTGACAGGAGCGAATTCACCCCTCCACTTT.

The chain uses TRBV5-1 and TRBJ2-7, with a possible D match to TRBD1 (7 bases). The CDR3 contains 16 residues. V shed 0 bases and J shed 2 bases, with 15 bases lying between them. CDR1 SGHRS and CDR2 YFSETQ come from the germline V gene. The chain's CDR3 is CASSLVVTGEAYEQYF. DNA for the CDR3: TGCGCCAGCAGCTTGGTTGTTACAGGGGAGGCCTACGAGCAGTACTTC.

This clonotype has more than one count but fewer than ten. The chain recombines TRBV5-1 with TRBJ1-1; no firm D call. V lost 0 bases to trimming and J lost 4 bases, with 19 bases between them. Germline V CDR1 and CDR2: SGHRS, YFSETQ. The CDR3 is 17 amino acids. The CDR3 here is CASSLAEGGREGTEAFF. The CDR3 DNA reads as TGCGCCAGCAGCTTGGCGGAAGGAGGACGGGAGGGCACTGAAGCTTTCTTT.